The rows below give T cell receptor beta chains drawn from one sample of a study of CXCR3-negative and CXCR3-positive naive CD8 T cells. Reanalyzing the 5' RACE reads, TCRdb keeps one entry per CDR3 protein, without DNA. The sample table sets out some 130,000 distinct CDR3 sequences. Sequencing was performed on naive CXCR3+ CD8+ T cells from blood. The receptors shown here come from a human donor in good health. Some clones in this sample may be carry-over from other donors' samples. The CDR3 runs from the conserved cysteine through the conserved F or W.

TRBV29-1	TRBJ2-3	CSVEQREEADTQYF
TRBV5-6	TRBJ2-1	CASSPDRQDNEQFF
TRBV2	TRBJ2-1	CASSPSGNEQFF
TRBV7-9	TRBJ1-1	CASSQDWGEAFF
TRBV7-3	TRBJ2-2	CASSIRAGTPNTVELFF
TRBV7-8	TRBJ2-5	CASTQGAGETQYF
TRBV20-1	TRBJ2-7	CSAHSSGRFYEQYF
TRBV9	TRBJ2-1	CASSVDFLAGVTLTSNEQFF
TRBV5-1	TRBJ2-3	CASSLAGGAPPDTQYF
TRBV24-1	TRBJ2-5	CATSDLGLAGVETETQYF
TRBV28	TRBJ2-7	CASSQDRGEDEQYF
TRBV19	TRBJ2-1	CASSIGPQGPNEQFF
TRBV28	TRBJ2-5	CASSGDKRTQYF
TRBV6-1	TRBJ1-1	CASTGPYTEAFF
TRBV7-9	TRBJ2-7	CASGPTERLYEQYF
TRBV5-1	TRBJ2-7	CASSLGDRSYEQYF
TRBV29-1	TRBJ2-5	CSVVLEAQETQYF
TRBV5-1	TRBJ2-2	CASSPEAGGVSGELFF
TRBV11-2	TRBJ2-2	CASSSDRDLRELFF
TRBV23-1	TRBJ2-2	CASSQWRGPGELFF
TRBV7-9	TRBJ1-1	CASSSRQGQNTEAFF
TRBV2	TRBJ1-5	CASSPAGLNNQPQHF
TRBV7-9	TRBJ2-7	CASSLELAESYEQYF
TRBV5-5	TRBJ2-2	CASSLVGPNTGELFF
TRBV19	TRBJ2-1	CASSTGQGSAEQFF
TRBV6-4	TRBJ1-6	CASSDGTENSPLHF
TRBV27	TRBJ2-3	CASSLLLAGGWLNTQYF
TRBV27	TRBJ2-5	CASSLSGSSSGQETQYF
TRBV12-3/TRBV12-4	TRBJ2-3	CASSPGTSRWTDTQYF
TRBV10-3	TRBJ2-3	CAINGREGTAHDTQYF
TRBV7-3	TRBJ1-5	CASSLETGWIGQPQHF
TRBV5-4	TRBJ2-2	CASSLWDSGPEGGELFF
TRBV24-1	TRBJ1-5	CATSDLRGQPQHF
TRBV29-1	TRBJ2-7	CSVGYRDQGEQYF
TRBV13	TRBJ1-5	CASSLGGVTDQPQHF
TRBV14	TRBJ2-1	CASSPPWERESGGEQFF
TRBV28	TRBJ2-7	CASSLAQPTGEQYF
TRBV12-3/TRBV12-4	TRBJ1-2	CASSPTYTLESGYTF
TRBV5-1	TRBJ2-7	CASSLAPGQGTSYEQYF
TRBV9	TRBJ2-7	CASSPGQGSLNEQYF
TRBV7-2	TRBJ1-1	CASSLLSTPNTEAFF
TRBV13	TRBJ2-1	CASSSGLATIPYNEQFF
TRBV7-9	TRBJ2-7	CASSLKQGSPEQYF
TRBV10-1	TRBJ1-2	CASSIDGTNYGYTF
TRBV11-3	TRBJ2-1	CASSPRLAGGDNEQFF
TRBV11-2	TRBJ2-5	CASSLGAGVLETQYF
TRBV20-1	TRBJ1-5	CSASSPPGRNQPQHF
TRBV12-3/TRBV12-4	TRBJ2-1	CASSLVSYNEQFF
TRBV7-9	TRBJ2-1	CASSLAPGTIPHEQFF
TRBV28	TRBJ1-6	CASRQIKGGSYNSPLHF
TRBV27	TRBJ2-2	CASRPGATGELFF
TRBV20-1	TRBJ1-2	CSATPWGGDPYDGYTF
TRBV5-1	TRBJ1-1	CASSLGPEAFF
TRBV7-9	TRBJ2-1	CASSFGSYYNEQFF
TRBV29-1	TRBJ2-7	CSVEWGGQGDNYEQYF